Sequencing of this TCR beta chain was carried out in a study of cytomegalovirus exposure and HLA in healthy donors. Study information: Tens of millions of unique TCRs, all from HLA-typed donors, were included in an early release of the data. The study, taken as a whole, reports: Productive status was seen about 90% or about 30% of the time for most TCR beta V segments in an earlier analysis. Analysis was carried out at a later point, and it linked a missense DCLRE1C variant to TCR beta V- and J-gene trimming. Rarity marked most TCR sequences, yet some public TCRs occurred in many donors.

The PCR was carried out with 60 Vbeta primers and 13 Jbeta primers. Clones were read by immunoSEQ multiplex PCR, and TCRdb kept only the in-frame ones, dropping some. This repertoire shows around 130,000 clones, around three fifths found once; its top ten account for over 1.5%. From germline, CDR1 is MNHEY and CDR2 SMNVEV (reference sequence). The CDR3 consists of 14 residues. V shed 4 bases and J shed 4 bases, with 13 bases lying between them. In the case of this clone: Its target is not known.

This receptor was obtained from a male donor in good health and CMV-seronegative. Sequences were obtained from PBMCs. The chain has TRBV27 and TRBJ2-5; D perhaps matches TRBD1 (5 bases). CDR3 loop: CASSSQVRRETQYF. CDR3 DNA: TGTGCCAGCAGTTCACAGGTTAGGCGAGAGACCCAGTACTTC.